This T cell receptor beta chain comes out of a study of a mutant IDH1 vaccine in newly diagnosed glioma (dated by TCRdb to about 2021). At the level of the whole study: Vaccination started 4-6 weeks after radiotherapy alone, or was given together with temozolomide cycles in the groups whose treatment included chemotherapy. Of the approximately 33 treated patients, around 62% were male and approximately 40% were female, and a mean age of approximately 40 years was recorded. Before enrollment, patients had received standard therapy of radiotherapy alone, temozolomide alone, or radiochemotherapy with temozolomide; most received the combination. The week-35 safety follow-up took place at visit V12, and the week-47 end of study took place at visit V13. Peripheral blood was drawn at six visits: V03 (baseline), V05, V07, V10, V12 and V13. Longitudinal TCRB deep sequencing was performed for approximately 24 treated patients wherever samples were available for exploratory analyses. Study-wide findings and limitations: Immune responses induced by the vaccine were seen in roughly 95% of patients across multiple MHC alleles. No apparent relationship was observed between pseudoprogression and alterations in the top peripheral T cell clonotypes detected by TCRB sequencing. Selection of PBMC samples for TCRB deep sequencing was based on availability. The authors stated that sample limitations prevented analyses of patient blood samples from being reproduced.

This clone was counted once. No cognate antigen has been identified for it. No base quality values were provided; no much bigger clone lies one nucleotide off. Taken with the paper, the label for time point translates to: week 35, safety follow-up. Each vaccine dose, consisting of 300 ug of a 20-mer mutant IDH1 peptide in Montanide, was administered subcutaneously with topical imiquimod. Across visits V03 through V10, patients got a total of eight vaccinations, given in weeks 1, 3, 5, 7, 11, 15, 19 and 23. Donors had newly diagnosed WHO grade 3 or 4 IDH1-mutant astrocytomas with loss of nuclear ATRX. The samples were drawn from NOA16, a multicentre, single-arm, open-label phase I trial in Germany that tested a mutant IDH1 peptide vaccine in humans for the first time. Genomic DNA for TCRB sequencing was extracted from EDTA blood using the DNeasy Blood and Tissue Kit. The CDR3 has 13 amino acids, counting the end cysteine and phenylalanine. Just the 39-base CDR3 DNA is kept, in frame starting at base 1. Reading the germline V gene gives CDR1 SGDLS and CDR2 YYNGEE. V drops 3 bases and J drops 8 bases, leaving 11 bases in between.

Library generation was performed with the immunoSEQ multiplex PCR assay. Rearranged TCR beta chain sequences were amplified using the hsTCRB Kit according to the manufacturer's protocol. TCRB libraries were sequenced on an Illumina MiSeq. The original pipeline was this. The kit vendor's proprietary platform handled demultiplexing, trimming and gene mapping. Held by TCRdb, this immuneACCESS table contains in-frame sequences only and omits some clones. Under half of the omission traces to an unresolved V gene where checked; the cause of the rest is unknown. V and J calls plus clone size are reproduced from that table; the DNA served to infer D and trimming. The sample table shows tens of thousands of clones, and 85% to 90% are seen once. The ten largest clones represent over 1.5% of the sample.

The sequence joins TRBV9 to TRBJ2-2; TRBD2 might be the D gene, on 5 matching bases. The TCR was taken from a man aged 35-49 years with glioma. Sequencing used PBMCs, obtained from a glioma patient whose treatment included an IDH1 peptide vaccine. For the CDR3, the sequence is CASSAGNSGELFF. The DNA sequence is given as TGTGCCAGCAGCGCGGGAAACTCTGGGGAGCTGTTTTTT.